A selection of T cell receptor beta chains follows, all from one sample in a study of T-cell memory formation after mild COVID-19. TCRdb redid the calling of the 5' RACE reads with MiXCR, one entry per CDR3 protein. The data contain around 440,000 distinct CDR3 sequences, around a sixth of them singletons. What was sequenced was PBMCs or a T cell subset sorted from them (not recorded which). These receptors originate from an adult woman who had mild COVID-19 (a few samples of this study predate the infection). Cell type and time point are not known. Each CDR3 is given with its conserved first and last residue. The order of the fields is D gene, J gene, V gene, clone size, CDR3 protein, CDR3 DNA. D genes are given only for firm matches. Part of the rows lack a size; the others show once, few, many or a class for expanded clones.

D gene: .; J gene: TRBJ1-2; V gene: TRBV6-1; clone size: .; CDR3 protein: CASRTGVPYYGYTF; CDR3 DNA: TGTGCCAGCAGGACAGGCGTGCCCTACTATGGCTACACCTTC
D gene: .; J gene: TRBJ2-1; V gene: TRBV7-9; clone size: .; CDR3 protein: CASSSIRGGSYNEQFF; CDR3 DNA: TGTGCCAGCAGCTCGATCAGGGGAGGGTCCTACAATGAGCAGTTCTTC
D gene: .; J gene: TRBJ1-3; V gene: TRBV14; clone size: .; CDR3 protein: CASSQPGSRSGNTIYF; CDR3 DNA: TGTGCCAGCAGCCAACCAGGATCTAGATCTGGAAACACCATATATTTT
D gene: .; J gene: TRBJ2-3; V gene: TRBV12-3/TRBV12-4; clone size: many; CDR3 protein: CASTPARGVRGKQYF; CDR3 DNA: TGTGCCAGCACACCCGCCAGAGGGGTCAGGGGAAAGCAGTATTTT
D gene: .; J gene: TRBJ2-3; V gene: TRBV7-9; clone size: .; CDR3 protein: CASSQGTATYTDTQYF; CDR3 DNA: TGTGCCAGCAGCCAAGGGACGGCTACCTACACAGATACGCAGTATTTT
D gene: .; J gene: TRBJ1-1; V gene: TRBV7-2; clone size: few; CDR3 protein: CASSLVPAGGGTEAFF; CDR3 DNA: TGTGCCAGCAGCTTAGTCCCCGCTGGGGGGGGCACTGAAGCTTTCTTT
D gene: .; J gene: TRBJ1-1; V gene: TRBV6-5; clone size: few; CDR3 protein: CASNPAGNMNTEAFF; CDR3 DNA: TGTGCCAGCAATCCCGCAGGGAATATGAACACTGAAGCTTTCTTT
D gene: TRBD1; J gene: TRBJ2-6; V gene: TRBV5-4; clone size: few; CDR3 protein: CASSLRDRVFGANVLTF; CDR3 DNA: TGTGCCAGCAGCCTCCGGGACAGGGTCTTTGGGGCCAACGTCCTGACTTTC
D gene: .; J gene: TRBJ1-5; V gene: TRBV5-6; clone size: few; CDR3 protein: CASSFGYSNQPQHF; CDR3 DNA: TGTGCCAGCAGCTTTGGGTATAGCAATCAGCCCCAGCATTTT
D gene: .; J gene: TRBJ1-2; V gene: TRBV5-1; clone size: few; CDR3 protein: CASSSETSNSYGYTF; CDR3 DNA: TGCGCCAGCAGCTCAGAGACATCGAATAGCTATGGCTACACCTTC
D gene: TRBD2; J gene: TRBJ2-3; V gene: TRBV14; clone size: .; CDR3 protein: CASSTHSGSGTTDTQYF; CDR3 DNA: TGTGCCAGCAGCACACACAGTGGTAGCGGGACCACAGATACGCAGTATTTT